Listed here are 5 T cell receptor beta chains from one sample, sequenced in a study of shared clonotypes between healthy human individuals. Profiling relied on immunoSEQ multiplex PCR, and the TCRdb table lists in-frame clones only, not all of them. The sample comprises more than 2 million clones, 85% to 95% of which are singletons, and roughly 0.13% rests with the top ten. Input material: naive CD4+ T cells sorted from blood. The subset was: CD45RA+ positively selected. The source is a man between 18 and 35 years old in good health.

This chain connects TRBV5-4 to TRBJ2-7, with 8 positions matching TRBD2. V shed 4 bases, J shed 5 bases, and the junction held 11 bases outside the gene matches. There are 15 residues in the CDR3. CDR1 and CDR2 (germline): SGHNT, YYREEE (reference sequence). The CDR3 reads CASSRTGLDIHEQYF. The CDR3 bases are TGTGCCAGCAGCCGTACGGGACTAGACATCCACGAGCAGTACTTC.

This chain connects TRBV7-6 to TRBJ1-4, with D hard to call. The CDR3 totals 15 residues. Germline CDR1 is SGHVS and CDR2 is FNYEAQ. Deletions cut 6 bases from V and 1 base from J, with 12 bases between. This CDR3 is CASSRLGETNEKLFF. The CDR3 bases are TGTGCCAGCAGTCGTCTTGGGGAAACTAATGAAAAACTGTTTTTT.

The J gene is TRBJ2-7, the V gene TRBV30, with D perhaps being TRBD1 or TRBD2 (5 bases each). The CDR3 is made up of 14 amino acids. CDR1 is GTSNPN and CDR2 is SVGIG in the germline V gene (reference sequence). Trimming pared 2 bases from V and 2 bases from J, leaving 13 bases between. CDR3 amino acids: CAWSSGTATYEQYF. The CDR3 DNA is TGTGCCTGGAGTAGTGGGACGGCAACCTACGAGCAGTACTTC.

The chain combines TRBV5-1 with TRBJ1-4; 7 positions match TRBD1. Germline assignment: CDR1 SGHRS and CDR2 YFSETQ. Trimming cost V 3 bases and J 0 bases; bases outside gene matches: 5. This CDR3 is built from 16 residues. The CDR3 region has the DNA TGCGCCAGCAGCTCTCGGACAGGCACAACTAATGAAAAACTGTTTTTT. Encoded protein: CASSSRTGTTNEKLFF.

As regards this clone: This CDR3 is also generated by other DNA sequences in the sample. The chain uses TRBV5-1 and TRBJ2-5, with unresolved D. The CDR3 is 14 amino acids. Germline values: CDR1 SGHRS, CDR2 YFSETQ. V dropped 0 bases and J dropped 1 base, with 7 bases sitting between them. The CDR3 spells CASSLGTSQETQYF. CDR3 DNA sequence: TGCGCCAGCAGCTTGGGAACTTCCCAAGAGACCCAGTACTTC. Variable domain in full (rest from reference TRBV5-1 and TRBJ2-5): KAGVTQTPRYLIKTRGQQVTLSCSPISGHRSVSWYQQTPGQGLQFLFEYFSETQRNKGNFPGRFSGRQFSNSRSEMNVSTLELGDSALYLCASSLGTSQETQYFGPGTRLLVL.